Given below is one T cell receptor (beta chain) in context. Antigen: not known. It was with 60 Vbeta and 13 Jbeta primers that the PCR ran. Assay: immunoSEQ multiplex PCR; the TCRdb copy retains only in-frame clones and omits some. The sample lists about 96,000 clones, approximately 75% seen once, with roughly 15% in the top ten. These data are taken from a study of cytomegalovirus exposure and HLA in healthy donors. The CDR3 spans 18 residues. With 1 base clipped from V and 4 bases from J, the junction kept 7 bases outside the gene matches. The germline V gene has CDR1 LGHNA and CDR2 YSLEER. Whole-study findings and limits: Segments of the TCR beta V type were, in most cases, productive about 87% or about 30% of the time in an earlier analysis. Per published accounts, TCR beta sequences correctly predicted the HLA-A and HLA-B alleles of most subjects.

This chain joins TRBV4-3 and TRBJ2-2; 12 bases fit TRBD2. The sequence was obtained from a woman between 65 and 79 years old in good health and CMV-seropositive. Material for sequencing was PBMCs. The CDR3: CASSQGASGGVSTGELFF. CDR3 coding DNA: TGCGCCAGCAGCCAAGGGGCTAGCGGGGGGGTCAGCACCGGGGAGCTGTTTTTT.